This T cell receptor beta chain appears in the sequencing data of a study of blood T cell repertoires in COVID-19. Method: immunoSEQ multiplex PCR; TCRdb's copy keeps in-frame clones and lacks some. The sample has roughly 55,000 clones, 65% to 80% seen once. V shed 0 bases and J shed 8 bases, with 9 bases lying between them. The CDR3 is 13 amino acids. Germline CDR1 LGHDT, CDR2 YNNKEL (reference sequence). This receptor was taken from a human donor with active or convalescent COVID-19. The donor label of this sample is uncertain. The sample consisted of peripheral blood. This sequence joins TRBV3-1 (or the pseudogene TRBV3-2) and TRBJ2-3; no firm D call. The CDR3 nucleotides read TGTGCCAGCAGCCAAGAACCAGCAGGTACGCAGTATTTT. Its protein product is CASSQEPAGTQYF.